A single sample is the source of the 26 T cell receptor beta chains below, sequenced in a study of cytomegalovirus exposure and HLA in healthy donors (dated by TCRdb to 2017 to 2019). Library creation used the immunoSEQ multiplex PCR assay. The multiplex PCR relied on a mix of 60 forward primers for TCR Vbeta segments and 13 reverse primers for TCR Jbeta segments. Drawn from immuneACCESS, this table holds only the in-frame rearrangements with V and J called that TCRdb kept. Clones are partly lost; checked studies trace under half to an unresolved V gene and leave the rest unexplained. The sample table contains about 51,000 clones; only one count was recorded for about four fifths of them. The ten largest clones represent 2% to 2.5% of the sample. Specimen: PBMCs. The receptors here all came from a boy aged 5-17 years in good health and CMV-seropositive.

In its sample, this clone was seen a few times. This chain uses TRBV27 with TRBJ2-2; D is uncertain. The CDR3 runs 15 residues. Trimming took 5 bases from V and 0 from J, leaving 10 bases between them. Germline V lookup: CDR1 MNHEY, CDR2 SMNVEV (reference sequence). The CDR3 reads CASSPPITNTGELFF. In DNA form, the CDR3 reads TGTGCCAGCAGTCCCCCCATCACGAACACCGGGGAGCTGTTTTTT.

The chain recombines TRBV7-8 with TRBJ2-7, with 8 bases fitting TRBD2. The CDR3 loop spans 17 amino acids. Looked up from germline, CDR1 is SGHVS and CDR2 is FQNEAQ. Trimming cost V 5 bases and J 2 bases; bases outside gene matches: 14. CDR3 sequence reads: CASSGDREGRDAYEQYF. CDR3 nucleotide sequence: TGTGCCAGCAGCGGTGATCGGGAGGGACGGGACGCCTACGAGCAGTACTTC.

V gene TRBV2 combines with J gene TRBJ2-3; 7 positions match TRBD2. CDR3 length: 17 residues. Germline CDR1 and CDR2: SNHLY and FYNNEI. The junction had 10 bases not matched to a gene; V was cut back by 2 bases and J by 2 bases. The DNA of the CDR3 is TGTGCCAGCAGTGAAATTTGGGCTAGCGGTGACACAGATACGCAGTATTTT. It encodes CASSEIWASGDTDTQYF.

This chain joins TRBV5-1 and TRBJ2-3; 9 nucleotides align to TRBD1. The CDR3 has 14 residues. Germline V gives CDR1 SGHRS, CDR2 YFSETQ. The trim removed 4 bases at V and 5 bases at J, leaving 5 bases unmatched. Here the CDR3 reads CASSRGTGLDTQYF. The DNA for the CDR3 is TGCGCCAGCAGCCGCGGGACAGGGCTAGATACGCAGTATTTT.

This chain's CDR3 is CAISEAGRKSTGELFF. The CDR3 DNA reads as TGTGCCATCAGTGAGGCGGGACGGAAGAGCACCGGGGAGCTGTTTTTT. The V and J genes are TRBV10-3 and TRBJ2-2; TRBD2 is a possible D gene (6 bases). The V and J ends lost 2 bases and 4 bases respectively, with 14 bases between them. The CDR3 runs 16 residues. Germline V gene lookup returns CDR1 ENHRY and CDR2 SYGVKD.

This chain links TRBV7-2 with TRBJ2-7, with 7 nucleotides matching TRBD2. Germline values: CDR1 SGHTA, CDR2 FQGNSA. Trimming removed 5 bases from V and 2 bases from J; junction bases left unmatched: 3. The CDR3 contains 13 residues. The DNA for the CDR3 is TGTGCCAGCAGCAGCGGGGTTACCTACGAGCAGTACTTC. Translation: CASSSGVTYEQYF.

The rearrangement joins TRBV12-5 to TRBJ2-2, with 9 nucleotides matching TRBD2. Germline CDR1 reads LGHNT; CDR2 reads FRNRAP. Trimming cost V 6 bases and J 2 bases; bases outside gene matches: 22. The CDR3 totals 21 residues. This CDR3 reads CASGASTFRSSGGRNTGELFF. CDR3 nucleotide sequence: TGTGCTAGTGGCGCATCCACCTTTAGAAGTAGCGGGGGCCGCAACACCGGGGAGCTGTTTTTT.

Only a few counts were recorded for this clone. The chain employs TRBV20-1 and TRBJ2-7; perhaps TRBD2 as D (6 bases). Germline CDR1 is DFQATT and CDR2 is SNEGSKA (reference sequence). The CDR3 is 11 amino acids. Deletions cut 7 bases from V and 3 bases from J, with 10 bases between. CDR3 DNA sequence: TGCAGTGGGGAGGAGGTCTACGAGCAGTACTTC. Translated, it gives CSGEEVYEQYF.

This chain links TRBV5-1 with TRBJ1-1, with D maybe TRBD1 (6 bases). CDR1 and CDR2 from the germline V gene are SGHRS and YFSETQ. V was pared by 2 bases and J by 1 base, with 9 bases between. The CDR3 has 14 amino acids. The DNA of the CDR3 is TGCGCCAGCAGCTTCAAGGGGGAGAACACTGAAGCTTTCTTT. This sequence encodes CASSFKGENTEAFF.

This chain links TRBV4-1 with TRBJ2-2, with 8 nucleotides matching TRBD2. The CDR3 loop spans 17 amino acids. The V and J ends lost 0 bases and 7 bases, in that order; junction bases with no gene match: 10. Germline-derived CDR1 and CDR2 are MGHRA and YSYEKL. The CDR3 sequence: CASSQEASGGMYGELFF. CDR3 bases: TGCGCCAGCAGCCAAGAAGCGAGCGGGGGAATGTACGGGGAGCTGTTTTTT.

The table lists this clone with a count of one. The chain carries TRBV27 and TRBJ2-3, with TRBD1 matching over 8 bases. This CDR3 comprises 15 residues. The germline CDR1 and CDR2 sequences are MNHEY and SMNVEV (reference sequence). The junction had 5 bases not matched to a gene; V was cut back by 2 bases and J by 4 bases. The CDR3 sequence: CASSLGQGRPDTQYF. CDR3 DNA sequence: TGTGCCAGCAGTTTAGGACAGGGCAGGCCAGATACGCAGTATTTT.

This chain links TRBV2 with TRBJ2-7, with 7 positions matching TRBD2. The germline CDR1 and CDR2 sequences are SNHLY and FYNNEI. This CDR3 comprises 15 residues. Trimming took 6 bases from V and 0 from J; bases not matched to a gene: 8. The CDR3 loop is CASRAGPLSSYEQYF. As DNA, the CDR3 is TGTGCCAGCAGAGCGGGACCTCTGAGCTCCTACGAGCAGTACTTC.

The chain is built from TRBV7-3 and TRBJ1-2, with 7 bases matching TRBD1. This CDR3 has 14 residues. J gave up 6 bases and V 5 bases, and 9 bases lay outside the gene matches. From germline, CDR1 is SGHTA and CDR2 FQGTGA. The DNA for the CDR3 is TGTGCCAGCAGCCTGGGGGCAGGGGGAGATGGCTACACCTTC. This encodes CASSLGAGGDGYTF.

CDR3: CASSALTGGNYEQYF. DNA of the CDR3: TGTGCCAGCAGTGCGTTGACAGGGGGTAACTACGAGCAGTACTTC. The chain joins TRBV2 to TRBJ2-7, with TRBD1 matching over 9 bases. Germline assignment: CDR1 SNHLY and CDR2 FYNNEI. This CDR3 contains 15 residues. Trimming cost V 4 bases and J 3 bases; bases outside gene matches: 7.

CDR3 amino acids: CASTTKTENGYTF. For the CDR3, the DNA is TGTGCCAGCACCACAAAAACAGAAAATGGCTACACCTTC. This chain uses TRBV28 with TRBJ1-2; the D is unclear. The V end was cut by 7 bases, the J end by 6 bases, with 15 bases between. CDR3 length equals 13 residues. The germline CDR1 and CDR2 sequences are MDHEN and SYDVKM.

The CDR3 nucleotides are TGTGCCAGTAGTCCCCCGGGCGGGACCGGGGAGCTGTTTTTT. As protein: CASSPPGGTGELFF. The V and J genes are TRBV19 and TRBJ2-2; tentatively, D is TRBD2 (5 bases). This CDR3 has 14 residues. CDR1 is LNHDA, CDR2 SQIVND, per germline (reference sequence). V was trimmed by 5 bases and J by 5 bases, leaving 12 bases between them.

Written as DNA, the CDR3 is TGTGCCAGCAGTTCTCAGTGGGCGAATCAGCCCCAGCATTTT. It codes for CASSSQWANQPQHF. This chain joins TRBV6-5 and TRBJ1-5, with D unclear. CDR1 is MNHEY, CDR2 SVGAGI, per germline. Trimming pared 4 bases from V and 4 bases from J, leaving 11 bases between. This CDR3 comprises 14 residues.

The chain joins TRBV29-1 to TRBJ2-1; tentative D call: TRBD1 (5 bases). V lost 4 bases and J lost 15, with 16 bases in between. This CDR3 region has 11 residues. Germline CDR1 is SQVTM and CDR2 is ANQGSEA. This chain's CDR3 is CSVAVRQQAFF. In DNA, the CDR3 is TGCAGCGTTGCGGTTCGACAGCAGGCGTTCTTC.

The V gene is TRBV15, the J gene TRBJ1-5; D is unresolved. V was cut by 3 bases and J by 5 bases, with 14 bases left in between. The germline V gene has CDR1 LNHNV and CDR2 YYDKDF (reference sequence). This CDR3 spans 15 amino acids. In DNA, the CDR3 is TGTGCCACCAGCAGGGATAGACTGCGCGATCAGCCCCAGCATTTT. Its translation: CATSRDRLRDQPQHF. Using reference TRBV15 and TRBJ1-5 for the parts outside the CDR3, the full variable domain is DAMVIQNPRYQVTQFGKPVTLSCSQTLNHNVMYWYQQKSSQAPKLLFHYYDKDFNNEADTPDNFQSRRPNTSFCFLDIRSPGLGDTAMYLCATSRDRLRDQPQHFGDGTRLSIL.

This chain links TRBV12-5 with TRBJ1-1; TRBD1 aligns across 7 bases. J lost 0 bases, V lost 9 bases, and 10 bases had no gene match. Germline V gene data show CDR1 as LGHNT and CDR2 as FRNRAP. CDR3 size: 15 residues. The CDR3 here is CASTPGQRMNTEAFF. The CDR3, as DNA: TGTGCTAGCACGCCGGGACAGCGCATGAACACTGAAGCTTTCTTT.

The CDR3 nucleotides read TGTGCCAGCAGCCAAGATCCAGGGAGGGACGGGGAGCTGTTTTTT. Amino acids: CASSQDPGRDGELFF. The genes are TRBV4-2 and TRBJ2-2; TRBD2 matches 7 bases. Trimming cost V 0 bases and J 7 bases; bases outside gene matches: 5. The length of the CDR3 is 15 residues. Germline CDR1 is LGHNA and CDR2 is YNFKEQ.

V and J are TRBV5-6 and TRBJ1-4; 10 bases match TRBD1. V was clipped by 4 bases and J by 7 bases; unmatched bases: 4. The CDR3 contains 14 residues. Germline CDR1 SGHDT, CDR2 YYEEEE. For the CDR3, the DNA is TGTGCCAGCAGCCCCGGGACAGGGGTTGAAAAACTGTTTTTT. It specifies CASSPGTGVEKLFF.

This chain links TRBV10-2 with TRBJ1-2, with 7 bases matching TRBD1. This CDR3 contains 15 residues. The V segment lost 6 bases and the J segment 1 base; nucleotides outside the gene matches: 8. Germline-derived CDR1 and CDR2 are WSHSY and SAAADI. CDR3 DNA: TGCGCCAGCAGCCCCGACAGGGAAGTTAACTATGGCTACACCTTC. Amino acids: CASSPDREVNYGYTF.

V gene TRBV6-5 combines with J gene TRBJ2-5, with a tentative D call TRBD2 (6 bases). Trimming left V 5 bases short and J 0 bases short, with 10 bases between. The CDR3 runs 14 residues. Germline values: CDR1 MNHEY, CDR2 SVGAGI. The CDR3 nucleotides read TGTGCCAGCAGTCCCCGGGGGTACCAAGAGACCCAGTACTTC. Amino acid sequence: CASSPRGYQETQYF.

This chain links TRBV27 with TRBJ2-7; D may be TRBD1 (6 bases). V was trimmed by 7 bases and J by 3 bases, leaving 16 bases between them. The CDR3 runs 14 residues. CDR1 is MNHEY and CDR2 is SMNVEV in the germline V gene (reference sequence). The CDR3 loop reads CASKKLLQGYEQYF. CDR3 nucleotides: TGTGCCAGCAAAAAGCTTCTACAGGGCTACGAGCAGTACTTC.

This clone was counted once. This chain joins TRBV14 and TRBJ2-3; TRBD2 aligns across 11 bases. The ends lost 4 bases at V and 4 bases at J; junction bases unmatched: 7. Germline assignment: CDR1 SGHDN and CDR2 FVKESK. The CDR3 is 16 amino acids. As DNA, the CDR3 is TGTGCCAGCAGCCCGTTAGCGGGGGGGCCGTCAGATACGCAGTATTTT. Its translation is CASSPLAGGPSDTQYF.